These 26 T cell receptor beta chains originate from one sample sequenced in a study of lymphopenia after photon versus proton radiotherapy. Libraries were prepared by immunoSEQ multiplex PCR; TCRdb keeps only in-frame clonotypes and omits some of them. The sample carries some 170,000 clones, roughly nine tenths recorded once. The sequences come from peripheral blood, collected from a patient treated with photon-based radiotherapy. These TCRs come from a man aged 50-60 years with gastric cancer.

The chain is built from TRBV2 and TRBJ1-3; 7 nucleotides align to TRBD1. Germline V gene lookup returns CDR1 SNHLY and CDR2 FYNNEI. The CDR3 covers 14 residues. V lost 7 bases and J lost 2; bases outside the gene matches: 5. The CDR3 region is CASTAGTAGNTIYF. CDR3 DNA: TGTGCCAGCACCGCCGGGACAGCTGGAAACACCATATATTTT.

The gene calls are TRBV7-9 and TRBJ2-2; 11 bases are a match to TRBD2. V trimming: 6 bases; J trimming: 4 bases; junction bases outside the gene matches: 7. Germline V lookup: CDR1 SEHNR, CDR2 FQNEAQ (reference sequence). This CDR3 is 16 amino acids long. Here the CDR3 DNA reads TGTGCCAGCAGTCCCATAGCGGGAGGGGGCACCGGGGAGCTGTTTTTT. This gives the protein CASSPIAGGGTGELFF.

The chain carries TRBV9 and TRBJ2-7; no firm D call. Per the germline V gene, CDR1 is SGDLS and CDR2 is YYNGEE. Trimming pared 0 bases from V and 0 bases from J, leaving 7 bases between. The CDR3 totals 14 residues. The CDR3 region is CASSVDSNSYEQYF. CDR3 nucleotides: TGTGCCAGCAGCGTAGATTCGAACTCCTACGAGCAGTACTTC.

DNA for the CDR3: TGTGCCAGTAGTATCCCTAGCGGGTACACAGATACGCAGTATTTT. Translating gives CASSIPSGYTDTQYF. The chain carries TRBV19 and TRBJ2-3, with 8 bases fitting TRBD2. Per germline, CDR1 LNHDA and CDR2 SQIVND (reference sequence). The CDR3 is 15 residues long. The junction had 4 bases not matched to a gene; V was cut back by 3 bases and J by 2 bases.

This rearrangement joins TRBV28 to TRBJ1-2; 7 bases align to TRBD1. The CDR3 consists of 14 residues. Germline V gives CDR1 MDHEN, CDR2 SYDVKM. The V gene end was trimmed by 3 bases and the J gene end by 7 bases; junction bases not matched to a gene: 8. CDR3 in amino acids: CASSFSQTGLGYTF. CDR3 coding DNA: TGTGCCAGCAGTTTTTCCCAGACAGGGCTTGGCTACACCTTC.

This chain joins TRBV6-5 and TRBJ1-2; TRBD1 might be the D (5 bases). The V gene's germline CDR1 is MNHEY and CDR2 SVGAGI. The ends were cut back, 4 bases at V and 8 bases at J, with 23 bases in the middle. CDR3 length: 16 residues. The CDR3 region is CASSLGQSYYPGGYTF. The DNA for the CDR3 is TGTGCCAGCAGTTTGGGGCAGAGCTACTACCCGGGCGGCTACACCTTC.

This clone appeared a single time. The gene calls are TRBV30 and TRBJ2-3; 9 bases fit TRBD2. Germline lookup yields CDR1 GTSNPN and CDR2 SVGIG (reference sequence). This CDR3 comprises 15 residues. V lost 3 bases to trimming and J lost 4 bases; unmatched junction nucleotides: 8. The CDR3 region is CAWRDSGSVPDTQYF. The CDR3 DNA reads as TGTGCCTGGAGAGATAGCGGGAGTGTCCCAGATACGCAGTATTTT.

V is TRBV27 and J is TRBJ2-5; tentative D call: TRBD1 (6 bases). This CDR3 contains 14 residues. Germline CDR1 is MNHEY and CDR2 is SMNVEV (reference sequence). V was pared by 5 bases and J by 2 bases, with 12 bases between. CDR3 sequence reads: CASSPGQIQETQYF. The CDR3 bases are TGTGCCAGCAGTCCTGGACAGATTCAAGAGACCCAGTACTTC.

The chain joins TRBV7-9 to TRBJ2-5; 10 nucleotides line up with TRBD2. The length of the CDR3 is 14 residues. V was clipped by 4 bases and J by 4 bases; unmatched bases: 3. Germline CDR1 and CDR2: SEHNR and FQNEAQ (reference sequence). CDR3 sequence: CASSSRTSGETQYF. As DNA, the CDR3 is TGTGCCAGCAGCTCCCGGACTAGCGGAGAGACCCAGTACTTC.

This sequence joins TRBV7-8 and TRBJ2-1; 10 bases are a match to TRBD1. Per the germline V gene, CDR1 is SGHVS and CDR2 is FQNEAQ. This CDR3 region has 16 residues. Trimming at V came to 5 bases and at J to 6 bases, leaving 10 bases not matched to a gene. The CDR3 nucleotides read TGTGCCAGCAGCCCTCCGAGGACAGGGGGTGGCAATGAGCAGTTCTTC. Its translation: CASSPPRTGGGNEQFF.

CDR3 bases: TGTGCCAGCTCACCACCGGGGTTAGCGGGGTTAAGCTCCTACAATGAGCAGTTCTTC. Its translation is CASSPPGLAGLSSYNEQFF. The chain uses TRBV18 and TRBJ2-1; 8 positions agree with TRBD2. This CDR3 spans 19 amino acids. Per the germline V gene, CDR1 is KGHSH and CDR2 is LQKENI. The ends lost 0 bases at V and 0 bases at J; junction bases unmatched: 10.

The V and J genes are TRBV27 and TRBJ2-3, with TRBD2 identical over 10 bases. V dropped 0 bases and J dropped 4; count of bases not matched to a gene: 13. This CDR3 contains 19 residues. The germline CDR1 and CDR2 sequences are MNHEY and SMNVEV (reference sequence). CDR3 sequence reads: CASSLSMLRTSGGADTQYF. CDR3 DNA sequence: TGTGCCAGCAGTTTATCGATGCTAAGGACTAGCGGAGGAGCAGATACGCAGTATTTT.

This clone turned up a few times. The CDR3 loop reads CASSRSSGMTDTQYF. DNA for the CDR3: TGTGCCAGCTCACGTTCTAGCGGGATGACCGATACGCAGTATTTT. The chain recombines TRBV18 with TRBJ2-3; 9 nucleotides line up with TRBD2. CDR1 is KGHSH, CDR2 LQKENI, per germline. The junction had 8 bases not matched to a gene; V was cut back by 4 bases and J by 6 bases. The CDR3 has 15 amino acids.

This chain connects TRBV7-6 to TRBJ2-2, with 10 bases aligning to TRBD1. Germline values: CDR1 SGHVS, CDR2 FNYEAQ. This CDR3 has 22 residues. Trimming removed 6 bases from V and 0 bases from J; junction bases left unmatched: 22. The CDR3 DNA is TGTGCCAGCAGGGACCCTGTCCCCGGGACAGGGGCGATCATGTCGAACACCGGGGAGCTGTTTTTT. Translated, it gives CASRDPVPGTGAIMSNTGELFF.

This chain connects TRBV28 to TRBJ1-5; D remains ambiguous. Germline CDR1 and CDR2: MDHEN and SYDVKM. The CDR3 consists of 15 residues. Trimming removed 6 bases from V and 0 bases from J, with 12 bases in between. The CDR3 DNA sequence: TGTGCCAGCAGACCCCCGGGATCTAGCAATCAGCCCCAGCATTTT. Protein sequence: CASRPPGSSNQPQHF.

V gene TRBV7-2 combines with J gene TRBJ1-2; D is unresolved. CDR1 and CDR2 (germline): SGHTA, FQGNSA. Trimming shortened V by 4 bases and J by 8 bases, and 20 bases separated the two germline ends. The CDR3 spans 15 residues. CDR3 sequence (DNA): TGTGCCAGCAGCTCCCCCCTCTCGGGGTCCGGCGGCTACACCTTC. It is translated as CASSSPLSGSGGYTF.

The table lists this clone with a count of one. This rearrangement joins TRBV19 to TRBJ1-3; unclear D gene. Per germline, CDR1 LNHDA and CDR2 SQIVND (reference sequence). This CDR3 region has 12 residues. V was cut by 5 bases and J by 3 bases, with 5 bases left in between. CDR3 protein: CASSASGNTIYF. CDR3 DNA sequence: TGTGCCAGTAGTGCCAGTGGAAACACCATATATTTT. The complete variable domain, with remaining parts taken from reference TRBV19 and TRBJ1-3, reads DGGITQSPKYLFRKEGQNVTLSCEQNLNHDAMYWYRQDPGQGLRLIYYSQIVNDFQKGDIAEGYSVSREKKESFPLTVTSAQKNPTAFYLCASSASGNTIYFGEGSWLTVV.

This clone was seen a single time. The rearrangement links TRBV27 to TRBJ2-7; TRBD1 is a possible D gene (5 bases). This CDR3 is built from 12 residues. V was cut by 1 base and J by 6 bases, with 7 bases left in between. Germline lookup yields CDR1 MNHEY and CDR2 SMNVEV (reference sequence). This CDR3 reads CASSLWGAEQYF. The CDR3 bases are TGTGCCAGCAGTTTATGGGGCGCCGAGCAGTACTTC.

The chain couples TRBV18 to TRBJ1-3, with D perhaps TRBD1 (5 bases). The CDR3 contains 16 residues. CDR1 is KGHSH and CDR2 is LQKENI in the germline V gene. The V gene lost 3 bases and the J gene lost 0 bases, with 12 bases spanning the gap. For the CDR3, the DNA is TGTGCCAGCTCACCCCCGGGGGGATCCTCTGGAAACACCATATATTTT. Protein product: CASSPPGGSSGNTIYF.

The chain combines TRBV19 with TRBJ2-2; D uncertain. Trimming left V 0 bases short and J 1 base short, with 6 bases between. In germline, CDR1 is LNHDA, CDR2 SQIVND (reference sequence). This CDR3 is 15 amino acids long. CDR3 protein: CASSIDSLNTGELFF. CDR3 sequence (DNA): TGTGCCAGTAGTATAGATTCCTTGAACACCGGGGAGCTGTTTTTT. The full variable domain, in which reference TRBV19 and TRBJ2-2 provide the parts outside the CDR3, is DGGITQSPKYLFRKEGQNVTLSCEQNLNHDAMYWYRQDPGQGLRLIYYSQIVNDFQKGDIAEGYSVSREKKESFPLTVTSAQKNPTAFYLCASSIDSLNTGELFFGEGSRLTVL.

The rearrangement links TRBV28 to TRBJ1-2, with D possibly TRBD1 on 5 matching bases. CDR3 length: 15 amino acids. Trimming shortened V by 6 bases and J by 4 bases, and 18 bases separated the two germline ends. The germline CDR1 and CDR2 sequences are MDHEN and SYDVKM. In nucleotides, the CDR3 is TGTGCCAGCAGCCGCTTTCCGGAGGGGCCCTATGGCTACACCTTC. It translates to CASSRFPEGPYGYTF.

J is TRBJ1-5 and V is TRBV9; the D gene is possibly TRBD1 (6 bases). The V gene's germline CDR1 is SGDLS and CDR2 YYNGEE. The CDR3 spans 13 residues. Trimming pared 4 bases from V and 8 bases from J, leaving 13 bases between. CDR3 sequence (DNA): TGTGCCAGCAGCCCCCTCTCAGGGGAGCCCCAGCATTTT. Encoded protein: CASSPLSGEPQHF.

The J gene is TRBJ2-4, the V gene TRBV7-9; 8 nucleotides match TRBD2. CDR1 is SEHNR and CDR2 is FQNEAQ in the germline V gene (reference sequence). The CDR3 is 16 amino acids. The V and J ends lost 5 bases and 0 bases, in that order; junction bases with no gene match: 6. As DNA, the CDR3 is TGTGCCAGCAGCCACACTAGCGGACTAGCCAAAAACATTCAGTACTTC. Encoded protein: CASSHTSGLAKNIQYF.

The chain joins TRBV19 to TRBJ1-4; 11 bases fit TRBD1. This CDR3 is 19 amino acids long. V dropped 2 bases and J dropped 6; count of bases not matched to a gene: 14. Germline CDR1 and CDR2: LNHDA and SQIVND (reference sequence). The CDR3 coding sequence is TGTGCCAGTAGTATAACCCCCGGGACAGGGGGAAATATTTATGAAAAACTGTTTTTT. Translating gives CASSITPGTGGNIYEKLFF.

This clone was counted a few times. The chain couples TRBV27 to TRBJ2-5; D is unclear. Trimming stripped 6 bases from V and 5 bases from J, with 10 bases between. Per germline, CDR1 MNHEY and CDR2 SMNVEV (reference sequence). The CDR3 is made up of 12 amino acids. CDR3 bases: TGTGCCAGCAGAGGAGCGTTGGAGACCCAGTACTTC. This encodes CASRGALETQYF.

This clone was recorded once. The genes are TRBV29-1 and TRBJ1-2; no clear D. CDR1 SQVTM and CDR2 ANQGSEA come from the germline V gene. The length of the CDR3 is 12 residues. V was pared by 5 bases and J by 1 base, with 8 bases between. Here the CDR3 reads CSVPQINYGYTF. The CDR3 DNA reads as TGCAGCGTTCCCCAAATTAACTATGGCTACACCTTC.